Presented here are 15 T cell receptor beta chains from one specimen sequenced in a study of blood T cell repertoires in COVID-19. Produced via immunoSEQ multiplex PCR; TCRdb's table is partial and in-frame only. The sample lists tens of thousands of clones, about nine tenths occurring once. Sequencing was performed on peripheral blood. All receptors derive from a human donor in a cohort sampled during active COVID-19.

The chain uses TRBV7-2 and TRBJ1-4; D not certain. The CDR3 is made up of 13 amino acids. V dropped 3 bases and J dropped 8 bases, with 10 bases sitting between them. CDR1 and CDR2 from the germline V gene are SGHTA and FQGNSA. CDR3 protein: CASSFPPGEKLFF. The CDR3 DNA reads TGTGCCAGCAGCTTTCCCCCCGGGGAAAAACTGTTTTTT.

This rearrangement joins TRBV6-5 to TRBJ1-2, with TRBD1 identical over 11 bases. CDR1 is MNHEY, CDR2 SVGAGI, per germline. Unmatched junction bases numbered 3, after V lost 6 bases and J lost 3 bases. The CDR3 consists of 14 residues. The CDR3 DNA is TGTGCCAGCAGGGGGACAGGGGGGTACTATGGCTACACCTTC. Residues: CASRGTGGYYGYTF.

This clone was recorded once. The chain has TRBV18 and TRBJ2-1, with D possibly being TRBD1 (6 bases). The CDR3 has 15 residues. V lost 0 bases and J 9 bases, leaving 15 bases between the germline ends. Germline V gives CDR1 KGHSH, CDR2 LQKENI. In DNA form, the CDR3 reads TGTGCCAGCTCACCACCGGGGCAGGGGTATACTGAGCAGTTCTTC. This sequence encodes CASSPPGQGYTEQFF.

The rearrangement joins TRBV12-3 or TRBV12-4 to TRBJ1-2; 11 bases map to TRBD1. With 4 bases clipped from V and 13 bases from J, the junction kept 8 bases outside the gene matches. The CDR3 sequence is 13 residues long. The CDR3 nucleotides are TGTGCCAGCAGTTCGGCCGGGACAGGGGGGCTCACCTTC. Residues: CASSSAGTGGLTF.

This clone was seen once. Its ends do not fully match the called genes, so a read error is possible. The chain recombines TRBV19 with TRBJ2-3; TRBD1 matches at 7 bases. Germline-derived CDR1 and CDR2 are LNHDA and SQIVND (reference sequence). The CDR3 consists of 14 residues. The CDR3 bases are TGTGCCAGCAGTAGGGGGCTCGGCACAGATACGCAGTATTTT. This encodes CASSRGLGTDTQYF.

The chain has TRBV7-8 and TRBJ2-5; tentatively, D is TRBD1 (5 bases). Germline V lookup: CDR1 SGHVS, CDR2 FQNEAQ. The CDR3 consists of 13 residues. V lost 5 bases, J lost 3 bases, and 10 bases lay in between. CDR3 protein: CASSEGVEETQYF. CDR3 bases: TGTGCCAGCAGCGAAGGGGTAGAAGAGACCCAGTACTTC.

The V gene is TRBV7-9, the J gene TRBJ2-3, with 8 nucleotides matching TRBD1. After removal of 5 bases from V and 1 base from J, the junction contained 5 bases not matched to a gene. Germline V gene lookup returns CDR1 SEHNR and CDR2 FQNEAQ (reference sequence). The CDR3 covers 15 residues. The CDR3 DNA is TGTGCCAGCAGCCGCGGGACAGGCCGCACAGATACGCAGTATTTT. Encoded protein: CASSRGTGRTDTQYF. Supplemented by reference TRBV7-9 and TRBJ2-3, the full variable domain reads DTGVSQNPRHKITKRGQNVTFRCDPISEHNRLYWYRQTLGQGPEFLTYFQNEAQLEKSRLLSDRFSAERPKGSFSTLEIQRTEQGDSAMYLCASSRGTGRTDTQYFGPGTRLTVL.

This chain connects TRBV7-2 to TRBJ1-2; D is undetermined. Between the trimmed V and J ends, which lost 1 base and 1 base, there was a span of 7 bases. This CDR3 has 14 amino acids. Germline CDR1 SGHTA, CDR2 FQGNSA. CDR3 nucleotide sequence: TGTGCCAGCAGCTTAGGGCAGAATAACTATGGCTACACCTTC. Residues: CASSLGQNNYGYTF.

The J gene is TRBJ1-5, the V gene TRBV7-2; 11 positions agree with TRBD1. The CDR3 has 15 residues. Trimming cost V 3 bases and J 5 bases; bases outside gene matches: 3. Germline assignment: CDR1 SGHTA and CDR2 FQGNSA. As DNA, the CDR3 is TGTGCCAGCAGCTTTGGGACAGGGGGAGATCAGCCCCAGCATTTT. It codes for CASSFGTGGDQPQHF.

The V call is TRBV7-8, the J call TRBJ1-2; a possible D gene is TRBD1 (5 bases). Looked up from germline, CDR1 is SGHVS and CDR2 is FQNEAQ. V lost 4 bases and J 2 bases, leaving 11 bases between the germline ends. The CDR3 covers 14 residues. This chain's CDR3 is CASSSVGGNYGYTF. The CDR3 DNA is TGTGCCAGCAGCTCTGTGGGGGGGAACTATGGCTACACCTTC.

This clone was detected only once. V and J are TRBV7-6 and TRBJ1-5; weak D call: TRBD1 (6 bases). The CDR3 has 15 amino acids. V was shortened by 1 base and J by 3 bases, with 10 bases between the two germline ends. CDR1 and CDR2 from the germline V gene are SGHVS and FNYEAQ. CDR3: CASSLGNRANQPQHF. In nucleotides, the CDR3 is TGTGCCAGCAGCTTAGGAAACAGGGCCAATCAGCCCCAGCATTTT.

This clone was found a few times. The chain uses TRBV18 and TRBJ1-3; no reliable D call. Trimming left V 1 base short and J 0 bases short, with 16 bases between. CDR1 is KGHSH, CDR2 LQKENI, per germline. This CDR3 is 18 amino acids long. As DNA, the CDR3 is TGTGCCAGCTCACCACTCAATGTCAGGCTACTCTCTGGAAACACCATATATTTT. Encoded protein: CASSPLNVRLLSGNTIYF. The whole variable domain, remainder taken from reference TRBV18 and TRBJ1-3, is NAGVMQNPRHLVRRRGQEARLRCSPMKGHSHVYWYRQLPEEGLKFMVYLQKENIIDESGMPKERFSAEFPKEGPSILRIQQVVRGDSAAYFCASSPLNVRLLSGNTIYFGEGSWLTVV.

CDR3 coding DNA: TGTGCCACCAATGCAGGGGGTTGGGGCACTGAAGCTTTCTTT. It encodes CATNAGGWGTEAFF. This chain uses TRBV24-1 with TRBJ1-1; 7 positions agree with TRBD1. V was clipped by 8 bases and J by 4 bases; unmatched bases: 9. Germline CDR1 KGHDR, CDR2 SFDVKD. The length of the CDR3 is 14 residues.

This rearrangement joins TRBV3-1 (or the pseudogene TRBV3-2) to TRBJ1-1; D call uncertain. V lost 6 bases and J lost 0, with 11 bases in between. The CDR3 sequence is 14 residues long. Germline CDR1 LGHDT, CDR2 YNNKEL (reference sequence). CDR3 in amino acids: CASRARIMNTEAFF. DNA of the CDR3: TGTGCCAGCAGGGCCCGTATTATGAACACTGAAGCTTTCTTT.

This CDR3 reads CASSWDKGTDTQYF. The DNA of the CDR3 is TGTGCCAGCAGCTGGGACAAGGGTACAGATACGCAGTATTTT. The gene calls are TRBV5-6 and TRBJ2-3; the D gene is possibly TRBD1 (6 bases). The CDR3 totals 14 residues. The V end was cut by 3 bases, the J end by 3 bases, with 11 bases between. In germline, CDR1 is SGHDT, CDR2 YYEEEE.